Following are 15 T cell receptor beta chains from one sample sequenced in a study of T cell responses to AZD1222 COVID-19 vaccine. The assay was immunoSEQ multiplex PCR, and TCRdb's table has in-frame clones only and misses some. This table has 110,000 to 150,000 clones, roughly 92% appearing once. The sequencing here drew on peripheral blood, taken on day 0 of AZD1222 vaccination. These receptor sequences come from an adult in good health.

The chain has TRBV10-2 and TRBJ2-7; 12 nucleotides agree with TRBD2. J was trimmed by 4 bases and V by 11 bases; bases with no gene match: 6. CDR1 and CDR2 from the germline V gene are WSHSY and SAAADI. The CDR3 totals 13 residues. The CDR3 here is CAARTSGAYEQYF. The CDR3 DNA is TGCGCCGCTAGGACTAGCGGGGCTTACGAGCAGTACTTC.

The rearrangement links TRBV28 to TRBJ1-2; no firm D call. Looked up from germline, CDR1 is MDHEN and CDR2 is SYDVKM. With 5 bases removed from V and 3 bases from J, the gap between germline ends came to 13 bases. The CDR3 has 14 residues. The CDR3 loop is CASSVRGVHYGYTF. CDR3 DNA sequence: TGTGCCAGCAGTGTGCGCGGGGTTCACTATGGCTACACCTTC.

This chain joins TRBV14 and TRBJ2-3; 7 bases match TRBD1. The V gene end was trimmed by 4 bases and the J gene end by 8 bases; junction bases not matched to a gene: 3. The CDR3 sequence is 12 residues long. Germline V lookup: CDR1 SGHDN, CDR2 FVKESK. The CDR3 coding sequence is TGTGCCAGCAGCCCGCAGGGGGTTACGCAGTATTTT. Translation gives CASSPQGVTQYF.

This rearrangement joins TRBV5-1 to TRBJ2-7, with a weak D call TRBD1 (5 bases). The CDR3 is 15 residues long. Germline CDR1 is SGHRS and CDR2 is YFSETQ. V gave up 6 bases and J gave up 6 bases, with 22 bases separating them. CDR3 DNA: TGCGCCAGCAATTTCCCAGCAGGGCGTCCCCCCGAGCAGTACTTC. This encodes CASNFPAGRPPEQYF.

The chain employs TRBV6-5 and TRBJ1-5; perhaps TRBD1 as D (5 bases). Germline V CDR1 and CDR2: MNHEY, SVGAGI. V was cut by 5 bases and J by 10 bases, with 18 bases left in between. This CDR3 has 14 residues. CDR3 sequence reads: CASSTKGAARPQHF. CDR3 nucleotides: TGTGCCAGCAGTACCAAAGGGGCCGCACGCCCCCAGCATTTT.

The chain couples TRBV6-5 to TRBJ1-2; no firm D call. Trimming took off 7 bases at V and 8 bases at J, with 11 bases between the two ends. CDR3 length: 11 residues. Germline CDR1 is MNHEY and CDR2 is SVGAGI. The CDR3 region is CASKNLYGYTF. The CDR3 DNA is TGTGCCAGCAAGAACCTATACGGCTACACCTTC.

The count of this clone is one. Within the sample, other DNA sequences also encode this same CDR3. The chain is built from TRBV28 and TRBJ2-6; the D is unclear. The CDR3 consists of 13 residues. Deletions cut 3 bases from V and 2 bases from J, with 2 bases between. Germline CDR1 and CDR2: MDHEN and SYDVKM. The CDR3 reads CASSLPGANVLTF. The CDR3 nucleotides read TGTGCCAGCAGTTTGCCTGGGGCCAACGTCCTGACTTTC.

V usage is TRBV4-1 and J usage is TRBJ2-4; 7 nucleotides agree with TRBD1. The CDR3 has 16 residues. In germline, CDR1 is MGHRA, CDR2 YSYEKL. Trimming cost V 4 bases and J 0 bases; bases outside gene matches: 6. Here the CDR3 reads CASSLGQMVAKNIQYF. CDR3 DNA sequence: TGCGCCAGCAGCCTGGGACAGATGGTAGCCAAAAACATTCAGTACTTC.

The chain joins TRBV12-3 or TRBV12-4 to TRBJ2-1; unclear D gene. The V gene lost 2 bases and the J gene lost 13 bases, with 9 bases spanning the gap. This CDR3 is built from 11 residues. The CDR3 sequence: CASSLNSGQFF. CDR3 DNA sequence: TGTGCCAGCAGTTTAAACTCGGGTCAGTTCTTC.

The CDR3 loop is CASSPGTAAGTGQYF. The CDR3 DNA follows: TGCGCCAGCAGCCCCGGGACAGCCGCGGGGACTGGGCAGTACTTC. The gene calls are TRBV4-1 and TRBJ2-7, with D possibly matching TRBD1 (7 bases). Germline assignment: CDR1 MGHRA and CDR2 YSYEKL. The CDR3 runs to 15 residues. V lost 4 bases and J lost 9, with 22 bases in between.

Here the CDR3 reads CASSQAFGDAQYF. In DNA, the CDR3 is TGTGCCAGCAGCCAAGCGTTTGGGGATGCGCAGTACTTC. This chain uses TRBV4-2 with TRBJ2-7; D remains unclear. V was shortened by 1 base and J by 9 bases, with 13 bases between the two germline ends. This CDR3 comprises 13 residues. Germline lookup yields CDR1 LGHNA and CDR2 YNFKEQ.

The chain has TRBV29-1 and TRBJ1-2; the D is unclear. Between the trimmed V and J ends, which lost 2 bases and 8 bases, there was a span of 12 bases. The CDR3 spans 12 residues. Germline CDR1 and CDR2: SQVTM and ANQGSEA. CDR3 residues: CSVELAGWGYTF. DNA of the CDR3: TGCAGCGTTGAATTAGCGGGATGGGGCTACACCTTC.

CDR3 protein: CASSAWTDSYEQYF. CDR3 nucleotides: TGTGCCAGCAGCGCTTGGACAGACAGCTACGAGCAGTACTTC. This sequence joins TRBV13 and TRBJ2-7, with D tentatively TRBD1 (6 bases). CDR3 size: 14 residues. V lost 5 bases and J 3 bases, leaving 14 bases between the germline ends. CDR1 and CDR2 (germline): PRHDT, FYEKMQ (reference sequence).

V and J are TRBV19 and TRBJ1-5; 8 positions agree with TRBD1. The length of the CDR3 is 16 residues. J lost 5 bases, V lost 0 bases, and 6 bases had no gene match. CDR1 and CDR2 from the germline V gene are LNHDA and SQIVND (reference sequence). The CDR3 loop reads CASSIEGGTGHQPQHF. The CDR3 DNA sequence: TGTGCCAGTAGTATAGAGGGCGGGACAGGCCATCAGCCCCAGCATTTT.

This sequence joins TRBV6-2 or TRBV6-3 and TRBJ2-3; weak D call: TRBD2 (6 bases). The CDR3 runs 17 residues. The ends were cut back, 8 bases at V and 0 bases at J, with 21 bases in the middle. Germline CDR1 reads MNHEY; CDR2 reads SVGEGT. The CDR3: CASGPNPVLASTDTQYF. The CDR3 DNA is TGTGCCAGCGGCCCCAACCCCGTACTAGCTAGCACAGATACGCAGTATTTT.